This TCR beta chain is drawn from a study of blood T cells in healthy people across ages. PCR was performed a second time for about 7 to 11 cycles using a sample-barcoded 5' primer and a J-beta primer mix. MiXCR, run by TCRdb on the 5' RACE reads, gives a single entry per CDR3 protein. Among roughly 680,000 distinct CDR3 sequences listed, approximately 52% were seen once. This clonotype came up a few times. The CDR3 totals 15 residues. Per germline, CDR1 SGHRS and CDR2 YFSETQ. Trimming took off 5 bases at V and 5 bases at J, with 14 bases between the two ends. This sequence was found in a woman of 80 years or more in good health. The sequenced material came from blood. The chain is built from TRBV5-1 and TRBJ2-6, with D unresolved. As DNA, the CDR3 is TGCGCCAGCAGTGTGGAAGGCGGCTGGGCCAACGTCCTGACTTTC. As protein: CASSVEGGWANVLTF.